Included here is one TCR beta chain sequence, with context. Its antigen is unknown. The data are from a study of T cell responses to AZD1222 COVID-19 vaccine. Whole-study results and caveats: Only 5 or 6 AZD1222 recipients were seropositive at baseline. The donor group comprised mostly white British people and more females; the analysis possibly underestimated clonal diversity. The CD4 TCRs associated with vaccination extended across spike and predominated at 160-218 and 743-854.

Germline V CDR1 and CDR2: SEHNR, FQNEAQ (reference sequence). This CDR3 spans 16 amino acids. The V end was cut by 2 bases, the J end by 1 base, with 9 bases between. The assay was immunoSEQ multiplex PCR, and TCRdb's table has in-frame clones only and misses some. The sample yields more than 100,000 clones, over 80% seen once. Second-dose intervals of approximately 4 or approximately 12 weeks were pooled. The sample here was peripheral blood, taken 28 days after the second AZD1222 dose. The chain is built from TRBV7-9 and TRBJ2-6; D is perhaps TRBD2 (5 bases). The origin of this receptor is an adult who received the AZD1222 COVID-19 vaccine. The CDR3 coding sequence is TGTGCCAGCAGCTTATTTTCGGGGTCTGGGGCCAACGTCCTGACTTTC. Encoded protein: CASSLFSGSGANVLTF. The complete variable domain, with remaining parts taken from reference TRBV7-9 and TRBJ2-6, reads DTGVSQNPRHKITKRGQNVTFRCDPISEHNRLYWYRQTLGQGPEFLTYFQNEAQLEKSRLLSDRFSAERPKGSFSTLEIQRTEQGDSAMYLCASSLFSGSGANVLTFGAGSRLTVL.